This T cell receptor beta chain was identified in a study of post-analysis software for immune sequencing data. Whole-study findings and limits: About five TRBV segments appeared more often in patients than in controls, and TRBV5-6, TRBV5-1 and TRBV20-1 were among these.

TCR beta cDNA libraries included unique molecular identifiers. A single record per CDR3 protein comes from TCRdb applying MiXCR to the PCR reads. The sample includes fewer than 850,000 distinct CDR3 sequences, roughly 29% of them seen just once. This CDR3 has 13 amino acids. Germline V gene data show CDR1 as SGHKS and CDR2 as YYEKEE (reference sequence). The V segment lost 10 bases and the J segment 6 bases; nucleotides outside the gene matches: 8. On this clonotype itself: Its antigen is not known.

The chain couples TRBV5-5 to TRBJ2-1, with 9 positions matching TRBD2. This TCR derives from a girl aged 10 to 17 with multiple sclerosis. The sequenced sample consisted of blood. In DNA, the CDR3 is TGTGCCGGCGGGCTAGCGGGACCCAATGAGCAGTTCTTC. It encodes CAGGLAGPNEQFF.